This TCR beta chain was found in a study of shared clonotypes between healthy human individuals. A CD45RA+ naive subset and a CD45RA-negative memory subset were split from CD4+ cells. Here immunoSEQ multiplex PCR was the method, and the copy in TCRdb shows in-frame clones only, minus some. The sample holds 2 million to 2.5 million clones; around 95% are singletons and the top ten take 0.13%. The germline V gene encodes CDR1 MNHEY and CDR2 SMNVEV (reference sequence). Trimming stripped 5 bases from V and 4 bases from J, with 20 bases between. The CDR3 is 16 amino acids. The source material was naive CD4+ T cells sorted from blood. Described subset: CD45RA+ positively selected. V is TRBV27 and J is TRBJ1-2; weak D call: TRBD1 (5 bases). The receptor comes from a man younger than 35 in good health. DNA for the CDR3: TGTGCCAGCAGTCCTCTCGGGGACGGGACGTCCTATGGCTACACCTTC. Amino acids: CASSPLGDGTSYGYTF.